The 27 T cell receptor beta chains below all came from one sample that was sequenced in a study of CD8 T cells in Susac syndrome. RNA amounts of roughly 0.5 to 1 ug underwent reverse transcription with random hexamers. TCRdb re-analysed the immunoSEQ multiplex PCR reads in MiXCR, keeping a single row per CDR3 protein. The table has around 190,000 distinct CDR3 sequences, 94% seen once. Sequencing was carried out using CD4+ T cells from PBMCs. Receptors were obtained from a human donor with Susac syndrome.

This clonotype occurred a few times. The rearrangement uses TRBV7-9 and TRBJ2-3; no clear D. Germline-derived CDR1 and CDR2 are SEHNR and FQNEAQ (reference sequence). The CDR3 extends over 12 amino acids. V lost 6 bases and J lost 0, with 4 bases in between. CDR3: CASSSSTDTQYF. CDR3 nucleotides: TGTGCCAGCAGTTCTAGCACAGATACGCAGTATTTT. Full variable domain (remainder filled in from reference TRBV7-9 and TRBJ2-3): DTGVSQNPRHKITKRGQNVTFRCDPISEHNRLYWYRQTLGQGPEFLTYFQNEAQLEKSRLLSDRFSAERPKGSFSTLEIQRTEQGDSAMYLCASSSSTDTQYFGPGTRLTVL.

The genes are TRBV11-1 and TRBJ2-7; D not resolved. This CDR3 region has 13 residues. Germline V gene lookup returns CDR1 SGHAT and CDR2 FQDESV (reference sequence). Trimming stripped 5 bases from V and 6 bases from J, with 14 bases between. CDR3 DNA: TGTGCCAGCAGCCACCGGCGGAGTGGCGAGCAGTACTTC. It encodes CASSHRRSGEQYF.

The CDR3 DNA reads as TGTGCCAGCTCACCTTCACAGGCCCACTACGAGCAGTACTTC. This sequence encodes CASSPSQAHYEQYF. The chain combines TRBV18 with TRBJ2-7; a possible D gene is TRBD1 (5 bases). Germline CDR1 is KGHSH and CDR2 is LQKENI. Trimming took off 3 bases at V and 3 bases at J, with 12 bases between the two ends. The CDR3 spans 14 residues.

The V and J genes are TRBV4-1 and TRBJ1-1; 7 bases align to TRBD1. Germline loops: CDR1 MGHRA, CDR2 YSYEKL. J gave up 3 bases and V 3 bases, and 4 bases lay outside the gene matches. This CDR3 spans 14 amino acids. The CDR3 nucleotides read TGCGCCAGCAGCCAGGAGGACAGGTACACTGAAGCTTTCTTT. This codes for CASSQEDRYTEAFF.

The CDR3 DNA follows: TGTGCCAGCTTGCCGGGACTAGCGGGGCCTAGCTCCTACAATGAGCAGTTCTTC. This gives the protein CASLPGLAGPSSYNEQFF. The rearrangement uses TRBV9 and TRBJ2-1; 13 bases agree with TRBD2. V lost 7 bases, J lost 0 bases, and 10 bases stayed unmatched. The CDR3 runs 18 residues. Germline CDR1 is SGDLS and CDR2 is YYNGEE.

The chain combines TRBV11-2 with TRBJ2-1; D tentatively reads TRBD1 or TRBD2 (5 bases each). V lost 5 bases to trimming and J lost 0 bases, with 11 bases between them. The CDR3 runs to 15 residues. Germline CDR1 is SGHAT and CDR2 is FQNNGV. The CDR3 protein is CASSRDGVSYNEQFF. CDR3 in DNA: TGTGCCAGCAGCCGGGACGGCGTCTCCTACAATGAGCAGTTCTTC. Full variable domain (outside the CDR3, taken from reference TRBV11-2 and TRBJ2-1): EAGVAQSPRYKIIEKRQSVAFWCNPISGHATLYWYQQILGQGPKLLIQFQNNGVVDDSQLPKDRFSAERLKGVDSTLKIQPAKLEDSAVYLCASSRDGVSYNEQFFGPGTRLTVL.

The chain has TRBV3-1 and TRBJ2-3; tentative D call: TRBD2 (7 bases). CDR1 LGHDT and CDR2 YNNKEL come from the germline V gene (reference sequence). The ends were cut back, 0 bases at V and 14 bases at J, with 12 bases in the middle. The CDR3 has 12 amino acids. The CDR3 coding sequence is TGTGCCAGCAGCCAAGAAACGGGGGGCCCGTATTTT. Protein: CASSQETGGPYF.

The chain is built from TRBV7-2 and TRBJ2-7; a weak D match, TRBD2 (6 bases). The CDR3 spans 14 residues. The germline V gene encodes CDR1 SGHTA and CDR2 FQGNSA. Trimming removed 1 base from V and 4 bases from J, with 11 bases in between. The CDR3 DNA reads TGTGCCAGCAGCTTAGAGGTGGGGAGGTACGAGCAGTACTTC. Translating gives CASSLEVGRYEQYF.

The chain combines TRBV6-5 with TRBJ1-6, with D maybe TRBD1 (6 bases). Germline lookup yields CDR1 MNHEY and CDR2 SVGAGI. The CDR3 is 14 residues long. With 6 bases removed from V and 6 bases from J, the gap between germline ends came to 12 bases. The chain's CDR3 is CASSSGGSNSPLHF. For the CDR3, the DNA is TGTGCCAGCAGCTCCGGGGGCAGTAATTCACCCCTCCACTTT.

This chain connects TRBV9 to TRBJ1-6, with 7 bases lining up with TRBD1. V dropped 0 bases and J dropped 4; count of bases not matched to a gene: 1. CDR3 size: 15 residues. Germline V gene data show CDR1 as SGDLS and CDR2 as YYNGEE. CDR3 nucleotides: TGTGCCAGCAGCGTAGACAGGGGATATAATTCACCCCTCCACTTT. Its translation: CASSVDRGYNSPLHF.

V gene TRBV20-1 combines with J gene TRBJ2-1; D remains unclear. V gave up 8 bases and J gave up 3 bases, with 11 bases separating them. Germline V lookup: CDR1 DFQATT, CDR2 SNEGSKA (reference sequence). The CDR3 has 12 amino acids. The CDR3 spells CSSVILYNEQFF. The CDR3 coding sequence is TGCAGTTCGGTCATACTCTACAATGAGCAGTTCTTC.

J is TRBJ2-5 and V is TRBV14, with D uncertain. The CDR3 has 15 residues. Germline CDR1 is SGHDN and CDR2 is FVKESK. V was trimmed by 3 bases and J by 4 bases, leaving 15 bases between them. The CDR3 coding sequence is TGTGCCAGCAGCCAGACAATGGCGGTTGGAGAGACCCAGTACTTC. Protein product: CASSQTMAVGETQYF.

V usage is TRBV12-5 and J usage is TRBJ2-4; 8 positions match TRBD2. The CDR3 has 13 residues. V lost 6 bases to trimming and J lost 7 bases; unmatched junction nucleotides: 5. Germline CDR1 LGHNT, CDR2 FRNRAP. For the CDR3, the DNA is TGTGCTAGTGGGCTCGGGACTAGGAACATTCAGTACTTC. Translated: CASGLGTRNIQYF.

The chain recombines TRBV5-5 with TRBJ2-5; perhaps TRBD1 as D (5 bases). V was pared by 4 bases and J by 2 bases, with 12 bases between. Germline CDR1 SGHKS, CDR2 YYEKEE (reference sequence). CDR3 length: 14 residues. The CDR3 here is CASSIDWTQETQYF. The CDR3 coding sequence is TGTGCCAGCAGCATCGACTGGACACAAGAGACCCAGTACTTC. Based on the CDR3 plus reference TRBV5-5 and TRBJ2-5, the full variable domain is DAGVTQSPTHLIKTRGQQVTLRCSPISGHKSVSWYQQVLGQGPQFIFQYYEKEERGRGNFPDRFSARQFPNYSSELNVNALLLGDSALYLCASSIDWTQETQYFGPGTRLLVL.

This clonotype was observed a handful of times. The chain employs TRBV5-4 and TRBJ2-5, with TRBD1 identical over 10 bases. Germline V lookup: CDR1 SGHNT, CDR2 YYREEE (reference sequence). This CDR3 is built from 14 residues. V was clipped by 5 bases and J by 4 bases; unmatched bases: 5. The CDR3 region has the DNA TGTGCCAGCAGTTCGGGACAGGGGAGAGAGACCCAGTACTTC. Translating gives CASSSGQGRETQYF.

V is TRBV2 and J is TRBJ1-5; tentatively, D is TRBD1 (5 bases). The length of the CDR3 is 14 residues. Per the germline V gene, CDR1 is SNHLY and CDR2 is FYNNEI. V was clipped by 1 base and J by 4 bases, with 8 bases between them. In DNA, the CDR3 is TGTGCCAGCAGTGAAGTGACAGATAATCAGCCCCAGCATTTT. Its protein is CASSEVTDNQPQHF.

The J gene is TRBJ1-2, the V gene TRBV19; maybe TRBD1 (6 bases). V shed 0 bases and J shed 3 bases, with 17 bases lying between them. The V gene's germline CDR1 is LNHDA and CDR2 SQIVND (reference sequence). The CDR3 spans 17 residues. The CDR3 DNA sequence: TGTGCCAGTAGTATAGAGACACAGGGAGATAAGGACTATGGCTACACCTTC. Protein sequence: CASSIETQGDKDYGYTF.

V gene TRBV5-6 combines with J gene TRBJ2-1, with D possibly being TRBD1 (6 bases). V was trimmed by 4 bases and J by 7 bases, leaving 9 bases between them. The CDR3 is made up of 12 amino acids. CDR1 is SGHDT, CDR2 YYEEEE, per germline. CDR3 nucleotides: TGTGCCAGCAGCAGGACAGCGAATGAGCAGTTCTTC. Protein sequence: CASSRTANEQFF.

V usage is TRBV7-6 and J usage is TRBJ2-3; no reliable D call. The germline V gene has CDR1 SGHVS and CDR2 FNYEAQ. Trimming stripped 4 bases from V and 1 base from J, with 6 bases between. The CDR3 spans 13 residues. The CDR3 DNA follows: TGTGCCAGCAGCTGGGCCGGCACAGATACGCAGTATTTT. Protein sequence: CASSWAGTDTQYF.

The chain is built from TRBV29-1 and TRBJ2-2; maybe TRBD2 (5 bases). The CDR3 length is 14 residues. Trimming removed 5 bases from V and 1 base from J, with 11 bases in between. Germline CDR1 and CDR2: SQVTM and ANQGSEA. CDR3 protein: CSVSPAGNTGELFF. The CDR3 coding sequence is TGCAGCGTTTCCCCTGCGGGGAACACCGGGGAGCTGTTTTTT.

The chain links TRBV29-1 to TRBJ1-3, with a tentative D call TRBD1 (6 bases). Trimming removed 0 bases at V and 5 bases at J, with 14 bases between. Germline assignment: CDR1 SQVTM and CDR2 ANQGSEA. CDR3 size: 15 residues. CDR3 amino acids: CSVEDPQTGRNTIYF. The CDR3 nucleotides are TGCAGCGTTGAAGATCCCCAGACAGGAAGAAACACCATATATTTT.

V gene TRBV1 combines with J gene TRBJ2-1; the table's D call TRBD2 went unverified against the DNA. TRBV1 is listed as a pseudogene. This CDR3 is built from 13 residues. The CDR3 nucleotides are TGCACCACCTCGGGACTAGCGGACAATGAGCAGTTCTTC. Residues: CTTSGLADNEQFF.

This clonotype occurred once. The genes are TRBV20-1 and TRBJ2-7; TRBD2 might be the D (7 bases). From germline, CDR1 is DFQATT and CDR2 SNEGSKA (reference sequence). The length of the CDR3 is 14 residues. V was shortened by 1 base and J by 3 bases, with 13 bases between the two germline ends. The DNA of the CDR3 is TGCAGTGCTAGAGTGCCGGGGGGCCGCTACGAGCAGTACTTC. It specifies CSARVPGGRYEQYF.

This rearrangement joins TRBV6-2 or TRBV6-3 to TRBJ1-1; TRBD1 agrees at 7 bases. CDR1 is MNHEY, CDR2 SVGEGT, per germline. V dropped 6 bases and J dropped 7; count of bases not matched to a gene: 8. The CDR3 covers 13 residues. The CDR3 loop reads CASRRNRDSEAFF. CDR3 DNA sequence: TGTGCCAGCAGACGGAACCGGGACAGTGAAGCTTTCTTT.

The gene calls are TRBV4-3 and TRBJ1-2, with a tentative D call TRBD1 (6 bases). CDR3 length: 14 residues. V was cut by 3 bases and J by 5 bases, with 13 bases left in between. The germline CDR1 and CDR2 sequences are LGHNA and YSLEER. CDR3 DNA sequence: TGCGCCAGCAGCCAGGGGGCAGGTCCTTATGGCTACACCTTC. It specifies CASSQGAGPYGYTF.

The chain is built from TRBV20-1 and TRBJ2-1; the D gene is possibly TRBD2 (7 bases). The CDR3 is 15 amino acids. V was cut by 2 bases and J by 4 bases, with 15 bases left in between. CDR1 DFQATT and CDR2 SNEGSKA come from the germline V gene (reference sequence). The CDR3 nucleotides read TGCAGTGCTAGACGGCCGGGGGGCGGGTACAATGAGCAGTTCTTC. Protein sequence: CSARRPGGGYNEQFF.

The V and J genes are TRBV9 and TRBJ2-7; 9 positions agree with TRBD2. Germline V CDR1 and CDR2: SGDLS, YYNGEE. CDR3 length equals 16 residues. Trimming took 0 bases from V and 3 from J; bases not matched to a gene: 7. Here the CDR3 reads CASSVGASGVFYEQYF. CDR3 in DNA: TGTGCCAGCAGCGTAGGGGCTAGCGGGGTTTTCTACGAGCAGTACTTC.